This TCR beta chain was captured in a study of radiation and T cells in renal cell carcinoma. Overall study: Nephrectomy followed 15 Gy stereotactic body radiation by 4 weeks. Broader study findings: In blood, top tumor clones expanded by 2 weeks, shrinking by 4.

Clones were read by immunoSEQ multiplex PCR, and TCRdb kept only the in-frame ones, dropping some. The sample yields more than 140,000 clones, roughly 85% seen once. CDR1 is MNHNY, CDR2 SVGAGI, per germline (reference sequence). The junction had 1 base not matched to a gene; V was cut back by 5 bases and J by 1 base. This CDR3 contains 14 residues. Comment on this clone: Antigen: not known.

Time point: baseline pretreatment blood. The treatment denotes: 15 Gy SBRT to primary tumor, nephrectomy 4 weeks later. Serial blood draws occurred at baseline and 2 and 4 weeks post-SBRT. The patient's renal cell carcinoma had clear cell pathology. Material: blood, obtained from a patient whose treatment included radiotherapy and nephrectomy. V usage is TRBV6-6 and J usage is TRBJ1-5; the match to TRBD1 covers 8 bases. This clonotype was sampled from a woman between 50 and 59 years old with renal cell carcinoma. The chain's CDR3 is CASSRQGSNQPQHF. The CDR3 DNA reads as TGTGCCAGCAGTCGACAGGGGAGCAATCAGCCCCAGCATTTT.